One and the same sample provided the 30 T cell receptor beta chains below, sequenced in a study of shared clonotypes between healthy human individuals (dated by TCRdb to the early 2020s). The receptor library was made with the immunoSEQ multiplex PCR assay. What TCRdb holds here is the immuneACCESS table cut down to in-frame rearrangements. Part of the clones is not present; checked against another copy, under half of the missing clones reflect an unresolved V gene, and the others are unexplained. This sample holds hundreds of thousands of clones; about 95% were observed only once. 0.11% of the sample is in the top ten clones. CD8 naive samples consisted of CD45RO-negative cells that were positively selected for CCR7, yielding a CD45RA+CCR7+ population without TemRA cells. Sequencing was performed on naive CD8+ T cells sorted from blood. The cell subset or site label on this specimen signifies: CD45RA+CCR7+. These receptors were collected from a woman aged 25-40 years in good health.

This chain links TRBV19 with TRBJ2-2, with TRBD2 identical over 9 bases. The J segment lost 6 bases and the V segment lost 6 bases, leaving 8 bases of the junction unmatched. This CDR3 is 15 amino acids long. CDR1 is LNHDA, CDR2 SQIVND, per germline (reference sequence). CDR3 region: CASSSVAGAAGELFF. Here the CDR3 DNA reads TGTGCCAGTAGCTCGGTAGCGGGAGCAGCCGGGGAGCTGTTTTTT.

Note on this clone: Other DNA sequences in this specimen translate into the identical CDR3. CDR3: CASSPTGVGTEAFF. CDR3 nucleotides: TGTGCCAGCAGTCCCACGGGGGTGGGGACTGAAGCTTTCTTT. The rearrangement links TRBV28 to TRBJ1-1; the D gene is possibly TRBD1 (5 bases). CDR1 and CDR2 (germline): MDHEN, SYDVKM. The V end lost 5 bases, the J end lost 5 bases, and 15 bases lay between the germline ends. The CDR3 is made up of 14 amino acids.

This rearrangement joins TRBV5-4 to TRBJ1-1, with 7 bases matching TRBD1. The CDR3 covers 11 residues. From germline, CDR1 is SGHNT and CDR2 YYREEE (reference sequence). Trimming removed 6 bases from V and 9 bases from J; junction bases left unmatched: 5. The CDR3 nucleotides read TGTGCCAGCATCCAGGGGGGTCAAGCTTTCTTT. Translation: CASIQGGQAFF.

The genes are TRBV11-2 and TRBJ2-3, with 10 bases fitting TRBD2. CDR3 length: 16 amino acids. The V and J ends lost 6 bases and 4 bases, in that order; junction bases with no gene match: 10. Germline assignment: CDR1 SGHAT and CDR2 FQNNGV. CDR3 coding DNA: TGTGCCAGCAGTTCCAAAGCGGGAGGGTTTGCAGATACGCAGTATTTT. It codes for CASSSKAGGFADTQYF.

This chain joins TRBV27 and TRBJ2-1; no definite D call. V lost 3 bases, J lost 7 bases, and 10 bases lay in between. The CDR3 is 13 residues long. Per the germline V gene, CDR1 is MNHEY and CDR2 is SMNVEV (reference sequence). This CDR3 is CASSFDWINEQFF. In DNA, the CDR3 is TGTGCCAGCAGTTTTGATTGGATAAATGAGCAGTTCTTC.

This clone has only one observation. CDR3 nucleotides: TGTGCCAGCAGCGTAGGGGCTGTGGGCACTGAAGCTTTCTTT. Translated, it gives CASSVGAVGTEAFF. The chain is built from TRBV9 and TRBJ1-1, with no clear D. The V gene's germline CDR1 is SGDLS and CDR2 YYNGEE. V lost 0 bases and J 4 bases, leaving 10 bases between the germline ends. The CDR3 has 14 amino acids. Together with reference TRBV9 and TRBJ1-1, the CDR3 gives the full variable domain: DSGVTQTPKHLITATGQRVTLRCSPRSGDLSVYWYQQSLDQGLQFLIQYYNGEERAKGNILERFSAQQFPDLHSELNLSSLELGDSALYFCASSVGAVGTEAFFGQGTRLTVV.

The DNA for the CDR3 is TGTGCCAGCAGCTTAGCTGTGGGACAGGGTAACTACGAGCAGTACTTC. Amino acid sequence: CASSLAVGQGNYEQYF. V and J are TRBV7-6 and TRBJ2-7; TRBD1 aligns across 9 bases. The junction had 6 bases not matched to a gene; V was cut back by 0 bases and J by 3 bases. CDR1 and CDR2 (germline): SGHVS, FNYEAQ. This CDR3 has 16 residues.

The CDR3 loop reads CASTSDILGFDTEAFF. The CDR3 DNA reads as TGTGCCAGCACCTCCGATATTCTGGGGTTTGACACTGAAGCTTTCTTT. The V and J genes are TRBV28 and TRBJ1-1; D gene unclear. CDR3 length equals 16 residues. V gave up 7 bases and J gave up 3 bases, with 21 bases separating them. Germline CDR1 and CDR2: MDHEN and SYDVKM. The full variable domain, its missing parts supplied by reference TRBV28 and TRBJ1-1, is DVKVTQSSRYLVKRTGEKVFLECVQDMDHENMFWYRQDPGLGLRLIYFSYDVKMKEKGDIPEGYSVSREKKERFSLILESASTNQTSMYLCASTSDILGFDTEAFFGQGTRLTVV.

This chain connects TRBV29-1 to TRBJ1-4; TRBD1 aligns across 7 bases. The CDR3 spans 12 residues. Germline CDR1 and CDR2: SQVTM and ANQGSEA. Unmatched junction bases numbered 2, after V lost 4 bases and J lost 6 bases. In nucleotides, the CDR3 is TGCAGCGTTGCTCAGGGGGATGAAAAACTGTTTTTT. Its protein is CSVAQGDEKLFF.

This sequence joins TRBV27 and TRBJ2-1, with 11 positions matching TRBD2. Germline CDR1 reads MNHEY; CDR2 reads SMNVEV (reference sequence). This CDR3 is 15 amino acids long. With V trimmed by 7 bases and J by 7 bases, 9 bases remained unmatched. CDR3 sequence: CASTILGTSGNEQFF. The CDR3 coding sequence is TGTGCCAGCACCATCCTAGGGACTAGCGGAAATGAGCAGTTCTTC.

In nucleotides, the CDR3 is TGTGCCAGCAGTCACCTCGGGTCAGCCGGAAACACCATATATTTT. Amino acids: CASSHLGSAGNTIYF. The V and J genes are TRBV27 and TRBJ1-3; D uncertain. V shed 5 bases and J shed 4 bases, with 15 bases lying between them. Per the germline V gene, CDR1 is MNHEY and CDR2 is SMNVEV (reference sequence). The CDR3 runs to 15 residues.

The gene calls are TRBV5-6 and TRBJ1-2; no definite D call. The CDR3 length is 13 residues. Per the germline V gene, CDR1 is SGHDT and CDR2 is YYEEEE. The ends were cut back, 2 bases at V and 4 bases at J, with 9 bases in the middle. The CDR3: CASSFTVTYGYTF. CDR3 bases: TGTGCCAGCAGCTTTACCGTCACCTATGGCTACACCTTC.

V and J are TRBV19 and TRBJ2-1; possible D gene TRBD2, 5 bases. Germline CDR1 and CDR2: LNHDA and SQIVND (reference sequence). Trimming took 6 bases from V and 9 from J, leaving 9 bases between them. This CDR3 has 11 residues. CDR3 nucleotide sequence: TGTGCCAGTAGCCTAGAGGGTGAGCAGTTCTTC. Amino acids: CASSLEGEQFF.

This rearrangement joins TRBV18 to TRBJ2-7; maybe TRBD1 (6 bases). V was pared by 3 bases and J by 0 bases, with 15 bases between. CDR3 size: 16 residues. In germline, CDR1 is KGHSH, CDR2 LQKENI. Here the CDR3 reads CASSPEAGVVSYEQYF. The CDR3 DNA sequence: TGTGCCAGCTCACCCGAGGCAGGGGTAGTCTCCTACGAGCAGTACTTC.

The chain couples TRBV2 to TRBJ1-5, with D unclear. The CDR3 consists of 15 residues. CDR1 and CDR2 (germline): SNHLY, FYNNEI. V was cut by 0 bases and J by 6 bases, with 12 bases left in between. The CDR3 loop is CASSEAHKGFQPQHF. The CDR3 DNA sequence: TGTGCCAGCAGTGAAGCGCATAAGGGTTTTCAGCCCCAGCATTTT.

This clone was seen only a few times. The chain combines TRBV7-9 with TRBJ1-2, with 9 bases lining up with TRBD1. V lost 5 bases and J lost 6; bases outside the gene matches: 4. Germline assignment: CDR1 SEHNR and CDR2 FQNEAQ (reference sequence). The CDR3 covers 13 residues. The CDR3 spells CASSLDRGHGYTF. DNA for the CDR3: TGTGCCAGCAGCCTGGACAGGGGACATGGCTACACCTTC.

The V and J genes are TRBV9 and TRBJ2-2, with TRBD2 as a possible D gene (6 bases). V lost 3 bases, J lost 0 bases, and 12 bases lay in between. The length of the CDR3 is 16 residues. Looked up from germline, CDR1 is SGDLS and CDR2 is YYNGEE. CDR3 protein: CASSEERVANTGELFF. CDR3 coding DNA: TGTGCCAGCAGCGAAGAGCGGGTAGCGAACACCGGGGAGCTGTTTTTT.

The chain combines TRBV25-1 with TRBJ1-1; D unclear. V was shortened by 2 bases and J by 3 bases, with 7 bases between the two germline ends. Germline CDR1 and CDR2: MGHDK and SYGVNS. The CDR3 consists of 13 residues. The CDR3 DNA is TGTGCCAGCAGTGAACGGCATCACACTGAAGCTTTCTTT. It codes for CASSERHHTEAFF.

The gene calls are TRBV23-1 and TRBJ2-7; D is unresolved. TRBV23-1 is assigned to the ORF class and has an uncertain function. Trimming removed 3 bases from V and 3 bases from J, with 15 bases in between. The length of the CDR3 is 15 residues. Written as DNA, the CDR3 is TGCGCCAGCAGTCAGAACTCGGACGGATACTACGAGCAGTACTTC. Amino acids: CASSQNSDGYYEQYF.

The chain employs TRBV28 and TRBJ1-1; no clear D. Trimming took 3 bases from V and 5 from J, leaving 13 bases between them. From germline, CDR1 is MDHEN and CDR2 SYDVKM. This CDR3 has 14 amino acids. The CDR3 DNA sequence: TGTGCCAGCAGTTTTTATGTTTTTGAGACTGAAGCTTTCTTT. Translating it yields CASSFYVFETEAFF. Based on the CDR3 plus reference TRBV28 and TRBJ1-1, the full variable domain is DVKVTQSSRYLVKRTGEKVFLECVQDMDHENMFWYRQDPGLGLRLIYFSYDVKMKEKGDIPEGYSVSREKKERFSLILESASTNQTSMYLCASSFYVFETEAFFGQGTRLTVV.

Here the CDR3 DNA reads TGTGCCAGTAGGTTCCTGAAGGAAAATCAGCCCCAGCATTTT. Translation: CASRFLKENQPQHF. The gene calls are TRBV19 and TRBJ1-5; D unresolved. Trimming removed 6 bases at V and 4 bases at J, with 13 bases between. The V gene's germline CDR1 is LNHDA and CDR2 SQIVND (reference sequence). The CDR3 is 14 amino acids.

J is TRBJ2-2 and V is TRBV5-8; TRBD1 or TRBD2 may be the D gene (5 bases each). The V and J ends lost 4 bases and 5 bases respectively, with 12 bases between them. Germline V lookup: CDR1 SGHTS, CDR2 YDEGEE. The CDR3 runs 14 residues. CDR3 residues: CASSPLWGTGELFF. In DNA, the CDR3 is TGTGCCAGCAGCCCCCTTTGGGGGACCGGGGAGCTGTTTTTT.

The CDR3 reads CASSQDRNEQFF. DNA of the CDR3: TGTGCCAGCAGCCAAGATCGAAATGAGCAGTTCTTC. J is TRBJ2-1 and V is TRBV4-2, with D hard to call. The germline V and J ends were trimmed by 0 bases and 7 bases, with 4 bases remaining between them. Germline CDR1 and CDR2: LGHNA and YNFKEQ. This CDR3 contains 12 residues.

The chain joins TRBV5-1 to TRBJ2-5, with D possibly TRBD2 on 5 matching bases. From germline, CDR1 is SGHRS and CDR2 YFSETQ. The CDR3 contains 15 residues. Deletions cut 9 bases from V and 3 bases from J, with 21 bases between. The CDR3 here is CATQEHGLGEETQYF. The DNA for the CDR3 is TGCGCCACCCAGGAGCACGGATTGGGAGAAGAGACCCAGTACTTC.

The chain joins TRBV27 to TRBJ2-7; D perhaps matches TRBD1 (7 bases). Germline-derived CDR1 and CDR2 are MNHEY and SMNVEV (reference sequence). Trimming removed 0 bases at V and 9 bases at J, with 18 bases between. This CDR3 region has 15 residues. The CDR3 spells CASSLSGGQITGQYF. CDR3 nucleotides: TGTGCCAGCAGTTTATCCGGGGGACAGATTACGGGGCAGTACTTC.

This sequence joins TRBV29-1 and TRBJ2-7, with TRBD2 identical over 10 bases. The trim removed 0 bases at V and 2 bases at J, leaving 13 bases unmatched. This CDR3 is 18 amino acids long. CDR1 SQVTM and CDR2 ANQGSEA come from the germline V gene. DNA of the CDR3: TGCAGCGTTGAAGATGGAGAGAGTCGGACTAGCGGAACCTACGAGCAGTACTTC. It specifies CSVEDGESRTSGTYEQYF.

The V gene is TRBV4-2, the J gene TRBJ1-2, with TRBD1 matching over 8 bases. Germline CDR1 is LGHNA and CDR2 is YNFKEQ. V was pared by 5 bases and J by 4 bases, with 6 bases of the junction left unmatched. This CDR3 has 14 amino acids. The CDR3 DNA reads TGTGCCAGCAGCACGGGGACAGGAATCTATGGCTACACCTTC. Translated: CASSTGTGIYGYTF.

The chain joins TRBV4-1 to TRBJ2-1; TRBD2 agrees at 9 bases. The V gene end was trimmed by 4 bases and the J gene end by 6 bases; junction bases not matched to a gene: 13. The CDR3 extends over 17 amino acids. CDR1 MGHRA and CDR2 YSYEKL come from the germline V gene. CDR3 DNA: TGCGCCAGCAGCCCCAATCTGGGGCGGGAGGGCCCCAATGAGCAGTTCTTC. This gives the protein CASSPNLGREGPNEQFF.

The chain has TRBV27 and TRBJ1-5; 8 bases are shared with TRBD1. Germline-derived CDR1 and CDR2 are MNHEY and SMNVEV (reference sequence). The CDR3 has 14 residues. Trimming removed 5 bases from V and 6 bases from J; junction bases left unmatched: 6. The CDR3 nucleotides are TGTGCCAGCAGTGCACAGGGGGGGTTTCAGCCCCAGCATTTT. Protein product: CASSAQGGFQPQHF.

This chain connects TRBV5-1 to TRBJ2-3, with a tentative D call TRBD1 (6 bases). This CDR3 comprises 16 residues. Trimming stripped 4 bases from V and 4 bases from J, with 19 bases between. Germline V CDR1 and CDR2: SGHRS, YFSETQ. CDR3 amino acids: CASSDNRAVLADTQYF. In DNA form, the CDR3 reads TGCGCCAGCAGCGACAACAGGGCCGTATTGGCAGATACGCAGTATTTT.